The clone carrying this TCR beta chain was detected a few times. One end of the junction varies from germline; a read error may be responsible. This sample is drawn from a study of metastatic and nonmetastatic thyroid tumors. TCRdb reanalyzed the PCR reads with MiXCR. The table shows more than 65,000 clones, with around 14% occurring only once. There were no patients who had received any treatment before thyroid surgery. The CDR3 extends over 11 amino acids. Germline assignment: CDR1 SQVTM and CDR2 ANQGSEA. Sequencing input: blood. The receptor comes from a male donor with papillary thyroid cancer or a benign thyroid nodule (not recorded which). Some clones in this sample may be carry-over from other donors' samples. The chain combines TRBV29-1 with TRBJ1-1; D gene unclear. The CDR3 region has the DNA TGCAGCGTTGAAGATCCGGGAGAAGCTTCCTTT. It specifies CSVEDPGEASF.